This section outlines one TCR beta chain sequence together with its context. This clonotype was picked up a small number of times. The antigen it binds to is not known. The input lacks base qualities; no much larger clone sits a single base away. This sample was included in a study of regulatory T cells in long-lasting Graves disease (dated by TCRdb to 2020 to 2022). For the study in its entirety: Persistent Graves' disease meant more than 5 years of antithyroid drug treatment with TSH receptor autoantibodies that stayed positive. TCR sequencing covered roughly 13 persistent and approximately 20 newly diagnosed Graves' disease patients, around 35 samples in total. The study took place in China and was registered as a clinical trial. On average, persistent Graves' disease patients in the clinical cohort had been on antithyroid drugs for approximately 10 years. Peripheral blood TCR sequencing and RNA sequencing compared persistent Graves' disease patients with newly diagnosed Graves' disease patients.

What the time point label conveys for this sample: persistent/refractory GD, antithyroid drugs over 5 years with positive TRAb. RNA was extracted from PBMCs in TRIzol for both TCR sequencing and RNA sequencing. The diagnosis of Graves' disease was made according to American Thyroid Association guidelines. The patients came from an endocrinology department in Xi'an, China. Each patient gave around 9.2 milliliters of peripheral blood, collected in an EDTA anticoagulant tube. Ficoll Paque Plus density gradient separation was used to isolate PBMCs, and no further T cell sorting was performed. An Agilent 2100 Bioanalyzer and agarose gel were used to assess RNA quality, and a NanoDrop 2000 was used to measure RNA concentration. Library prep was done by multiplex PCR. For sequencing, an Illumina HiSeq 4000 was employed. CDR3 regions were amplified by Arm-PCR with iRepertoire HTBI primers to construct TCR beta libraries. Before sequencing, the PCR products went through gel purification. The original methods were these. Gene usage analysis of CDR3 amino acid clonotypes relied on the roughly 64 TRBV and around 14 TRBJ segments identified across samples. COPE and FqMerger were used to merge the filtered high-quality paired reads into contigs. BLAST was used to align contigs to IMGT TRBV, TRBD and TRBJ reference genes, and CDR3 was defined according to IMGT. Clonotypes above 0.1% frequency were classified as highly expanded clones. Shannon entropy was used to measure repertoire diversity, and the Gini coefficient was used to measure V-J evenness. A clonotype was considered public if more than one individual shared it. Clones were called with MiXCR by TCRdb after fastp trimmed the public reads at Q25, and only in-frame beta chains were retained. Identical CDR3 proteins give one entry, which carries the most common genes and DNA. None of the V and J calls come from the authors' own analysis; TCRdb made them. This sample is represented by 310,000 or so distinct CDR3 sequences; around 20% of them were singletons. The ten largest make up approximately 60% of the sample.

On the study overall, not on this receptor specifically: A larger number of public clonotypes was shared among persistent patients (around 2,500) than among newly diagnosed patients (approximately 1,000). The authors acknowledged the small sample size as a limitation that may reduce accuracy. Compared with newly diagnosed patients, persistent Graves' disease patients had lower TCR Shannon entropy and fewer highly expanded clones, which suggests clonal expansion. Sequencing and analysis were limited to the TCR beta chain. Only peripheral blood was studied, because thyroid tissue, the primary lesion, was inaccessible.

The TCR comes from a female donor with Graves disease. This specimen was peripheral blood mononuclear cells (PBMCs), taken when the disease was refractory, from a patient treated with antithyroid drugs.

The sequence in DNA is TGTGCCAGCAGGGGGTGGACAGGGGATCAAGAGACCCAGTACTTC. Translated, it reads CASRGWTGDQETQYF. The receptor chain draws on TRBV2 and TRBJ2-5; TRBD1 agrees with 9 junctional bases. From the cysteine up to the phenylalanine, the CDR3 has a length of 15 residues. Solely the CDR3 DNA is kept, with 45 bases framed from the first base. V trim: 6 bases; J trim: 2 bases; unmatched bases: 7. Reading the germline V gene gives CDR1 SNHLY and CDR2 FYNNEI.